The rows below give T cell receptor beta chains drawn from one sample of a study of CD8+ T cells in alopecia areata. Profiling relied on immunoSEQ multiplex PCR, and the TCRdb table lists in-frame clones only, not all of them. The table includes around 98,000 clones, under 45% detected once. Material: CD4+ T cells sorted from blood. The receptors come from a human donor with alopecia areata. CDR3s include the opening cysteine and the closing phenylalanine or tryptophan. Each record gives: clone size, D gene, V gene, J gene, CDR3 protein, CDR3 DNA. The D gene is left open where the match is weak. Clone size is stated in some rows and not others, as once, few, many or a class when expanded.

size: NA
D: NA
V: TRBV2
J: TRBJ2-5
CDR3: CASRGDSQETQYF
DNA: TGTGCCAGCCGGGGGGACAGCCAAGAGACCCAGTACTTC

size: many
D: NA
V: TRBV9
J: TRBJ1-3
CDR3: CASSENPRGSTIYF
DNA: TGTGCCAGCAGCGAAAACCCCCGGGGGTCCACCATATATTTT

size: NA
D: TRBD1
V: TRBV23-1
J: TRBJ2-5
CDR3: CASSQSGDRKQETQYF
DNA: TGCGCCAGCAGTCAATCGGGGGACAGGAAGCAAGAGACCCAGTACTTC

size: NA
D: TRBD1
V: TRBV27
J: TRBJ1-2
CDR3: CASMDRVGGYTF
DNA: TGTGCCAGCATGGACAGGGTGGGCGGCTACACCTTC

size: NA
D: NA
V: TRBV30
J: TRBJ2-7
CDR3: CAWSGVIKGYEQYF
DNA: TGTGCCTGGAGCGGAGTCATAAAAGGCTACGAGCAGTACTTC

size: NA
D: NA
V: TRBV4-2
J: TRBJ2-2
CDR3: CASSQGGSWAGELFF
DNA: TGTGCCAGCAGCCAAGGGGGGAGCTGGGCCGGGGAGCTGTTTTTT

size: NA
D: NA
V: TRBV20-1
J: TRBJ2-5
CDR3: CSVGTGPYF
DNA: TGCAGTGTAGGGACCGGGCCGTACTTC

size: few
D: NA
V: TRBV15
J: TRBJ2-7
CDR3: CATRSTGLQSYEQYF
DNA: TGTGCCACGAGGAGTACGGGGCTGCAATCCTACGAGCAGTACTTC

size: few
D: NA
V: TRBV2
J: TRBJ2-2
CDR3: CASSEWADPVTGELFF
DNA: TGTGCCAGCAGTGAATGGGCGGACCCGGTGACCGGGGAGCTGTTTTTT

size: NA
D: NA
V: TRBV10-3
J: TRBJ2-1
CDR3: CAIRDVQNEQFF
DNA: TGTGCCATCAGAGACGTTCAAAATGAGCAGTTCTTC

size: NA
D: NA
V: TRBV29-1
J: TRBJ2-1
CDR3: CSVRGMVRRNEQFF
DNA: TGCAGCGTGAGGGGGATGGTCAGGAGGAATGAGCAGTTCTTC

size: NA
D: NA
V: TRBV29-1
J: TRBJ2-1
CDR3: CSVENGPEQFF
DNA: TGCAGCGTTGAAAACGGCCCCGAGCAGTTCTTC

size: NA
D: TRBD2
V: TRBV5-4
J: TRBJ2-1
CDR3: CASSFLADEQFF
DNA: TGTGCCAGCAGCTTCCTAGCGGATGAGCAGTTCTTC

size: few
D: NA
V: TRBV28
J: TRBJ2-1
CDR3: CASSPDLNNEQFF
DNA: TGTGCCAGCAGTCCAGACTTAAACAATGAGCAGTTCTTC

size: NA
D: NA
V: TRBV9
J: TRBJ2-6
CDR3: CASSVGHGANVLTF
DNA: TGTGCCAGCAGCGTAGGTCATGGGGCCAACGTCCTGACTTTC

size: NA
D: NA
V: TRBV29-1
J: TRBJ2-3
CDR3: CSVEDPPSSTPGTQYF
DNA: TGCAGCGTTGAAGATCCACCTAGCTCAACCCCGGGGACGCAGTATTTT

size: NA
D: NA
V: TRBV7-2
J: TRBJ2-4
CDR3: CASSLGTKNIQYF
DNA: TGTGCCAGCAGCTTAGGGACCAAGAACATTCAGTACTTC

size: few
D: TRBD2
V: TRBV29-1
J: TRBJ2-7
CDR3: CSVDVSGLGYEQYF
DNA: TGCAGCGTTGATGTATCGGGACTAGGCTACGAGCAGTACTTC

size: NA
D: NA
V: TRBV5-1
J: TRBJ2-3
CDR3: CASRLTDTQYF
DNA: TGCGCCAGCAGACTGACAGATACGCAGTATTTT

size: few
D: NA
V: TRBV29-1
J: TRBJ2-3
CDR3: CSAASGTDTQYF
DNA: TGCAGCGCGGCCTCCGGCACAGATACGCAGTATTTT

size: NA
D: NA
V: TRBV30
J: TRBJ2-3
CDR3: CACSVSTDTQYF
DNA: TGTGCCTGTTCGGTAAGCACAGATACGCAGTATTTT

size: few
D: TRBD2
V: TRBV30
J: TRBJ2-7
CDR3: CAYGGKLRYEQYF
DNA: TGTGCCTACGGGGGGAAGCTTCGCTACGAGCAGTACTTC

size: few
D: NA
V: TRBV19
J: TRBJ2-1
CDR3: CASSTQVYEQFF
DNA: TGTGCCAGTAGTACGCAGGTCTATGAGCAGTTCTTC

size: few
D: NA
V: TRBV7-9
J: TRBJ2-5
CDR3: CASSFGAGSQETQYF
DNA: TGTGCCAGCAGCTTTGGAGCCGGGTCGCAAGAGACCCAGTACTTC

size: NA
D: NA
V: TRBV30
J: TRBJ1-1
CDR3: CAWLFQGRTEAFF
DNA: TGTGCCTGGCTATTCCAAGGGCGGACTGAAGCTTTCTTT

size: NA
D: NA
V: TRBV5-1
J: TRBJ2-1
CDR3: CASSLGQSYNEQFF
DNA: TGCGCCAGCAGCCTCGGACAGTCCTACAATGAGCAGTTCTTC

size: NA
D: TRBD1
V: TRBV7-9
J: TRBJ2-1
CDR3: CASSLGQGSYNEQFF
DNA: TGTGCCAGCAGCTTAGGACAGGGCTCCTACAATGAGCAGTTCTTC

size: few
D: NA
V: TRBV29-1
J: TRBJ2-7
CDR3: CSVGGASYEQYF
DNA: TGCAGCGTTGGAGGGGCATCCTACGAGCAGTACTTC

size: NA
D: NA
V: TRBV23-1
J: TRBJ2-7
CDR3: CASNPGVLYEQYF
DNA: TGCGCCAGCAATCCAGGGGTTCTCTACGAGCAGTACTTC

size: few
D: NA
V: TRBV11-2
J: TRBJ2-7
CDR3: CASSSPGYEQYF
DNA: TGTGCCAGCAGCTCCCCAGGCTACGAGCAGTACTTC